Presented here are 2 T cell receptor beta chains from one specimen sequenced in a study of OX40 agonist ivuxolimab in advanced cancers. Measured with immunoSEQ multiplex PCR; TCRdb has only the in-frame clones, and not every one. The sample comprises 65,000 to 95,000 clones, 90% to 95% of which are singletons, and roughly 4.9% rests with the top ten. Sequenced here: CD4+ or CD8+ T cells sorted from blood, sampled in a trial of the OX40 agonist ivuxolimab. These receptors were obtained from an adult with an advanced solid tumor such as melanoma, head and neck, liver or kidney cancer.

J is TRBJ2-7 and V is TRBV19, with 13 bases identical to TRBD2. Germline trimming cut 4 bases from V and 0 bases from J; bases unmatched to any gene: 6. The CDR3 covers 17 residues. Germline-derived CDR1 and CDR2 are LNHDA and SQIVND (reference sequence). CDR3 nucleotide sequence: TGTGCCAGTAGTAGGCGACTAGCGGGAGGTAGCTCCTACGAGCAGTACTTC. Its translation is CASSRRLAGGSSYEQYF.

The rearrangement links TRBV19 to TRBJ2-6; tentatively, D is TRBD2 (5 bases). Germline-derived CDR1 and CDR2 are LNHDA and SQIVND (reference sequence). V lost 6 bases to trimming and J lost 4 bases, with 13 bases between them. This CDR3 spans 15 amino acids. The CDR3 spells CASRAGSLGANVLTF. The DNA for the CDR3 is TGTGCCAGTAGGGCGGGTTCCTTAGGGGCCAACGTCCTGACTTTC.